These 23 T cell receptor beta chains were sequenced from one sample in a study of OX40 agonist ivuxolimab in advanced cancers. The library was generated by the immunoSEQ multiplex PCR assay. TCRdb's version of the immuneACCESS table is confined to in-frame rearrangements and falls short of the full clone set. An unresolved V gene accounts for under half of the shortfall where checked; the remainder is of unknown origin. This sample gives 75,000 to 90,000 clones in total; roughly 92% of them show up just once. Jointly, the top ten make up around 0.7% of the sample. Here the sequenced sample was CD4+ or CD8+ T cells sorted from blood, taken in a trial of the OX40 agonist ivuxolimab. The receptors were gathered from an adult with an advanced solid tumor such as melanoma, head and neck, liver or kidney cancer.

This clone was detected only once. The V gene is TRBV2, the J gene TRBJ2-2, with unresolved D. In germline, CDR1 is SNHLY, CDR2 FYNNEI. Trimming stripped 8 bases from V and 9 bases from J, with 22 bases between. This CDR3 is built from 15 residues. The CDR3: CASHPPGNGLRELFF. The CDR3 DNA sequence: TGTGCCAGCCACCCCCCCGGTAATGGATTAAGGGAGCTGTTTTTT.

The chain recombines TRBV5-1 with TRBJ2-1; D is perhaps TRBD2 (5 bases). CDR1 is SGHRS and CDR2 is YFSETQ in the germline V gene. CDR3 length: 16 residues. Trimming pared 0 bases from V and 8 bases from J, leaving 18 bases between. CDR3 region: CASSLGSVGSVDEQFF. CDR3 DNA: TGCGCCAGCAGCTTGGGGTCTGTGGGTAGCGTAGATGAGCAGTTCTTC.

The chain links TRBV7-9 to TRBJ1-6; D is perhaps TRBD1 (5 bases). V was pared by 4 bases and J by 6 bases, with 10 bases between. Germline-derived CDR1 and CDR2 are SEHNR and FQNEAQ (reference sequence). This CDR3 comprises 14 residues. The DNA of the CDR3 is TGTGCCAGCAGCTCCGGGGCTTTTAATTCACCCCTCCACTTT. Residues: CASSSGAFNSPLHF.

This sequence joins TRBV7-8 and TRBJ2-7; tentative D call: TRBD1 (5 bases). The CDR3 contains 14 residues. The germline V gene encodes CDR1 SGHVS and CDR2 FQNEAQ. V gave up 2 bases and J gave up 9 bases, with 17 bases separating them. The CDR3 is CASSLLGPEGVQYF. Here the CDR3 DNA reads TGTGCCAGCAGCTTATTGGGCCCCGAAGGGGTGCAGTACTTC.

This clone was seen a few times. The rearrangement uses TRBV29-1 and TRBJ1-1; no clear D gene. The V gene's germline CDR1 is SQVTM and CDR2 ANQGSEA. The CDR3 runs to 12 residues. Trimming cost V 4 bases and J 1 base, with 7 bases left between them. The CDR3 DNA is TGCAGCGTTGCTACAGAGAACACTGAAGCTTTCTTT. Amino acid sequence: CSVATENTEAFF. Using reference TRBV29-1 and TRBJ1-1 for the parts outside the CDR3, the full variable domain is SAVISQKPSRDICQRGTSLTIQCQVDSQVTMMFWYRQQPGQSLTLIATANQGSEATYESGFVIDKFPISRPNLTFSTLTVSNMSPEDSSIYLCSVATENTEAFFGQGTRLTVV.

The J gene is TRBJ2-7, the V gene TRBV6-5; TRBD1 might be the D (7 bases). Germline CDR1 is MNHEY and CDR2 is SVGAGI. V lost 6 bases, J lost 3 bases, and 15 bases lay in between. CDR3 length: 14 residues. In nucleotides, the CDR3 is TGTGCCAGCAGGTCCAGGGGGGAAGTCTACGAGCAGTACTTC. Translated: CASRSRGEVYEQYF.

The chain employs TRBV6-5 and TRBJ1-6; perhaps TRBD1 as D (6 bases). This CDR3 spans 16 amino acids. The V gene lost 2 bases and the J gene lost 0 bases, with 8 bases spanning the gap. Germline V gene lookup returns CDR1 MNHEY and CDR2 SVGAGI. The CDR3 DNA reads TGTGCCAGCAGTTACCGGACAGCCTCCTATAATTCACCCCTCCACTTT. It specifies CASSYRTASYNSPLHF.

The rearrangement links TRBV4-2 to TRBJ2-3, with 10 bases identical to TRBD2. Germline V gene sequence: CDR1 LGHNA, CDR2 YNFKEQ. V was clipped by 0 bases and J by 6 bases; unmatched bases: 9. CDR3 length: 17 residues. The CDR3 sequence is CASSQDSQRGGWDTQYF. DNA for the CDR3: TGTGCCAGCAGCCAAGATTCCCAGCGGGGGGGCTGGGATACGCAGTATTTT.

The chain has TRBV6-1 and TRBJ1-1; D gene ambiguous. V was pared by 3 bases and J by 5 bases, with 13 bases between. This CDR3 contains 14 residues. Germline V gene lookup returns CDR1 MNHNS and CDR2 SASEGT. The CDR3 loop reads CASSEGRVGTEAFF. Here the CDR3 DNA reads TGTGCCAGCAGTGAGGGCCGGGTTGGGACTGAAGCTTTCTTT.

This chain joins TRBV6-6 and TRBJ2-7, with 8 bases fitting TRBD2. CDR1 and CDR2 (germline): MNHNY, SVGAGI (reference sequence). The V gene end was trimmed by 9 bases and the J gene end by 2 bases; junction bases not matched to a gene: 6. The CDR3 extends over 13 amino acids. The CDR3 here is CASLAGLTYEQYF. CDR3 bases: TGTGCCAGTCTAGCGGGCCTCACCTACGAGCAGTACTTC.

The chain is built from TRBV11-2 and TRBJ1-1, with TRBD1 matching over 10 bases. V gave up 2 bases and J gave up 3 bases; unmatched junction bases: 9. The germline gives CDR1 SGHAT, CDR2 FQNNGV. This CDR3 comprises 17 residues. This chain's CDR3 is CASSLRTGGVMYTEAFF. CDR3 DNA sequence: TGTGCCAGCAGCTTACGGACAGGGGGTGTAATGTACACTGAAGCTTTCTTT.

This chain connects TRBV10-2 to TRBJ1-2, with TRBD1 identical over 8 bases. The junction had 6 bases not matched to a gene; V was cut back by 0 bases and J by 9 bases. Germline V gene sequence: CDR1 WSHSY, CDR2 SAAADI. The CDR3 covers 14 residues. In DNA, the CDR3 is TGCGCCAGCAGTGAGTCCAGGACAGGGTTCAGCTACACCTTC. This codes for CASSESRTGFSYTF.

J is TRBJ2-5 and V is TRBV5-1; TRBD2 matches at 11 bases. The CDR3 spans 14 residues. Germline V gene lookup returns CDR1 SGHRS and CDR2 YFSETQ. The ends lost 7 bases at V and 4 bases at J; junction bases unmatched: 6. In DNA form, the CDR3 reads TGCGCCAGCCGTAGCGGGGGGGCGGGAGAGACCCAGTACTTC. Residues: CASRSGGAGETQYF.

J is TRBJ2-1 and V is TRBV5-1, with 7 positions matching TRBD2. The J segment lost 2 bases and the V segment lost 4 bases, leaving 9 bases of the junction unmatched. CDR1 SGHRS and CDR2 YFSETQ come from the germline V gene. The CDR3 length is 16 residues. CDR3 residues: CASSHQTSPPYNEQFF. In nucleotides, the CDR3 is TGCGCCAGCAGCCATCAGACTAGCCCTCCCTACAATGAGCAGTTCTTC.

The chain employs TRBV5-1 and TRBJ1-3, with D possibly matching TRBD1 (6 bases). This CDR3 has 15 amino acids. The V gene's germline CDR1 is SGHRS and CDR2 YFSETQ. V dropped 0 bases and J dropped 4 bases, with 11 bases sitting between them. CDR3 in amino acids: CASSLETGHGNTIYF. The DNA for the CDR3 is TGCGCCAGCAGCTTGGAGACAGGTCACGGAAACACCATATATTTT.

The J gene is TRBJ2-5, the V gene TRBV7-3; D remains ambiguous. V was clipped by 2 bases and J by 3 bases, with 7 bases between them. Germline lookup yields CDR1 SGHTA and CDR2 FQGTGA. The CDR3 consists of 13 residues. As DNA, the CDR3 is TGTGCCAGCAGCTTAGGCCCCGAAGAGACCCAGTACTTC. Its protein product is CASSLGPEETQYF.

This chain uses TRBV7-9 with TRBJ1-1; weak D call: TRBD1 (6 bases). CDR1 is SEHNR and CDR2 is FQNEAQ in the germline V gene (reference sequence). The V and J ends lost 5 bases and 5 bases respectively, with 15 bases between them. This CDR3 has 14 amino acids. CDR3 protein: CASSPRGGGTEAFF. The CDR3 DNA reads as TGTGCCAGCAGCCCCCGAGGGGGGGGGACTGAAGCTTTCTTT. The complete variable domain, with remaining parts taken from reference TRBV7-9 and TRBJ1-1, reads DTGVSQNPRHKITKRGQNVTFRCDPISEHNRLYWYRQTLGQGPEFLTYFQNEAQLEKSRLLSDRFSAERPKGSFSTLEIQRTEQGDSAMYLCASSPRGGGTEAFFGQGTRLTVV.

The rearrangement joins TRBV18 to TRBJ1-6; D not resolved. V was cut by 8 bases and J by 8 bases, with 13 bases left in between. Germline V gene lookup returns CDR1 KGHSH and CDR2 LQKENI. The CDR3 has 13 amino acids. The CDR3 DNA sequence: TGTGCCAGCCGACCACGGGAGGATTCACCCCTCCACTTT. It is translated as CASRPREDSPLHF.

In nucleotides, the CDR3 is TGTGCCAGCAGTCGACTAGCGGGATACACAGATACGCAGTATTTT. It codes for CASSRLAGYTDTQYF. This chain joins TRBV11-3 and TRBJ2-3, with 11 bases aligning to TRBD2. The ends lost 6 bases at V and 2 bases at J; junction bases unmatched: 4. This CDR3 has 15 residues. Per germline, CDR1 SGHNT and CDR2 YENEEA.

Here the CDR3 DNA reads TGTGCCAGCAGCGAGCAAGGGGAAGCTTTCTTT. Its translation: CASSEQGEAFF. This rearrangement joins TRBV7-8 to TRBJ1-1, with D hard to call. The length of the CDR3 is 11 residues. Germline lookup yields CDR1 SGHVS and CDR2 FQNEAQ. V dropped 5 bases and J dropped 8 bases, with 9 bases sitting between them. Full variable domain (outside the CDR3, taken from reference TRBV7-8 and TRBJ1-1): GAGVSQSPRYKVAKRGQDVALRCDPISGHVSLFWYQQALGQGPEFLTYFQNEAQLDKSGLPSDRFFAERPEGSVSTLKIQRTQQEDSAVYLCASSEQGEAFFGQGTRLTVV.

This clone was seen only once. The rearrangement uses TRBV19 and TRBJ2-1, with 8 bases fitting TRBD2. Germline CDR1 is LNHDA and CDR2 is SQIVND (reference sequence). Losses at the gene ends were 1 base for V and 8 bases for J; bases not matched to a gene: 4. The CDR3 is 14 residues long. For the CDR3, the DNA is TGTGCCAGTAGTATAGCGGGGGGGGTATATGAGCAGTTCTTC. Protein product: CASSIAGGVYEQFF.

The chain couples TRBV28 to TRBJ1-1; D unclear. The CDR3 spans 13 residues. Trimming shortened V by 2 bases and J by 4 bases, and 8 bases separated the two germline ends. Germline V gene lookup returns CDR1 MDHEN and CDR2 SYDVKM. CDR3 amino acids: CASSLRAPTEAFF. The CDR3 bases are TGTGCCAGCAGTTTAAGGGCCCCCACTGAAGCTTTCTTT.

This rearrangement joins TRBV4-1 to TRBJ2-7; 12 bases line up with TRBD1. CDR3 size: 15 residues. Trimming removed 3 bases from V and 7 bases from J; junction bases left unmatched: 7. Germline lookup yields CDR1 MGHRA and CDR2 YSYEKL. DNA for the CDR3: TGCGCCAGCAGCCAGCCGGGACAGGGGGCGGGAGAGCAGTACTTC. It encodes CASSQPGQGAGEQYF.